Following are 30 T cell receptor beta chains from one sample sequenced in a study of beta chain features in type 1 diabetes (dated by TCRdb to the late 2010s). The method behind the library was the immunoSEQ multiplex PCR assay. The High Capacity cDNA Reverse Transcription Kit was used to reverse transcribe all of the isolated RNA, meaning that expressed TCRB transcripts were what got sequenced. TCRdb carries this immuneACCESS record with in-frame sequences only. Its versions omit some clonotypes, under half of them owing to an unresolved V gene in the studies checked, with the rest unexplained. Within this sample are 130,000 to 150,000 clones, with 40% to 55% of them counted one time only. The ten most abundant clones make up around 0.42% of the sample. Sequencing input: Tregs from blood. In the paper's terms, the cell subset or site label means: regulatory CD4+ T cells. These TCRs come from a man younger than 30 in good health.

The J gene is TRBJ2-7, the V gene TRBV7-9; 10 bases fit TRBD1. The CDR3 contains 16 residues. The V segment lost 5 bases and the J segment 4 bases; nucleotides outside the gene matches: 11. Germline V gives CDR1 SEHNR, CDR2 FQNEAQ (reference sequence). For the CDR3, the DNA is TGTGCCAGCAGCACCGGGACAGGGGTCTACCGGTACGAGCAGTACTTC. This codes for CASSTGTGVYRYEQYF.

In its sample, this clone was seen a few times. The chain has TRBV7-9 and TRBJ2-1; a possible D gene is TRBD2 (5 bases). This CDR3 has 16 residues. Trimming took off 4 bases at V and 0 bases at J, with 13 bases between the two ends. Germline CDR1 is SEHNR and CDR2 is FQNEAQ (reference sequence). The CDR3 loop is CASSSRRGYSYNEQFF. In DNA form, the CDR3 reads TGTGCCAGCAGCTCTCGTCGGGGATACTCCTACAATGAGCAGTTCTTC.

This clone was recorded a few times. This chain connects TRBV4-3 to TRBJ1-5, with D unresolved. The germline CDR1 and CDR2 sequences are LGHNA and YSLEER. The CDR3 spans 15 residues. Trimming took off 1 base at V and 4 bases at J, with 11 bases between the two ends. The chain's CDR3 is CASSQVWSPNQPQHF. The DNA of the CDR3 is TGCGCCAGCAGCCAAGTTTGGAGTCCGAATCAGCCCCAGCATTTT.

This clone has a handful of counts. V and J are TRBV28 and TRBJ2-5; 11 nucleotides align to TRBD1. The tail of the sequence fits TRBJ2-7 better, so the J call may be wrong. CDR3 length: 15 amino acids. CDR1 MDHEN and CDR2 SYDVKM come from the germline V gene. CDR3 coding DNA: TGTGCCAGCAGTTTCTTTGGGACAGGGGGCTACGAGCAGTACTTC. Protein product: CASSFFGTGGYEQYF.

The V gene is TRBV6-5, the J gene TRBJ1-1; no definite D call. Germline CDR1 is MNHEY and CDR2 is SVGAGI. The CDR3 runs to 15 residues. V was trimmed by 0 bases and J by 2 bases, leaving 10 bases between them. This chain's CDR3 is CASSYSSTGNTEAFF. The CDR3 coding sequence is TGTGCCAGCAGTTACTCGAGTACGGGTAACACTGAAGCTTTCTTT.

The chain joins TRBV5-1 to TRBJ2-1; 8 bases align to TRBD1. CDR1 is SGHRS and CDR2 is YFSETQ in the germline V gene. The CDR3 sequence is 15 residues long. J was trimmed by 0 bases and V by 4 bases; bases with no gene match: 3. This chain's CDR3 is CASSLDRASYNEQFF. In nucleotides, the CDR3 is TGCGCCAGCAGCCTGGACAGGGCCTCCTACAATGAGCAGTTCTTC.

This clone was observed a few times. The chain employs TRBV7-2 and TRBJ1-5; D might be TRBD1 (5 bases). V lost 4 bases, J lost 7 bases, and 17 bases lay in between. The CDR3 covers 15 residues. CDR1 is SGHTA and CDR2 is FQGNSA in the germline V gene. The CDR3 sequence is CASSSGQAGIQPQHF. CDR3 nucleotides: TGTGCCAGCAGCTCTGGACAAGCTGGGATCCAGCCCCAGCATTTT.

The rearrangement links TRBV28 to TRBJ2-5; TRBD2 aligns across 10 bases. There are 17 residues in the CDR3. CDR1 and CDR2 (germline): MDHEN, SYDVKM. V shed 4 bases and J 0 bases; nucleotides not matched to a gene: 8. CDR3 sequence reads: CASSYSVAGGYQETQYF. In nucleotides, the CDR3 is TGTGCCAGCAGTTATTCGGTAGCGGGGGGTTACCAAGAGACCCAGTACTTC.

This clone was counted a few times. The V gene is TRBV19, the J gene TRBJ2-3; 10 nucleotides match TRBD1. The CDR3 has 16 residues. Germline V gene data show CDR1 as LNHDA and CDR2 as SQIVND (reference sequence). With V trimmed by 3 bases and J by 1 base, 4 bases remained unmatched. Here the CDR3 DNA reads TGTGCCAGTAGTATCGGGACAGGGGATGGCACAGATACGCAGTATTTT. This translates into CASSIGTGDGTDTQYF.

The chain has TRBV27 and TRBJ2-1; TRBD2 aligns across 9 bases. V lost 3 bases and J lost 4; bases outside the gene matches: 7. This CDR3 spans 16 amino acids. CDR1 and CDR2 (germline): MNHEY, SMNVEV (reference sequence). This chain's CDR3 is CASSFGVAGAYNEQFF. In DNA, the CDR3 is TGTGCCAGCAGTTTCGGGGTAGCGGGAGCATACAATGAGCAGTTCTTC.

V and J are TRBV6-6 and TRBJ2-7; D remains ambiguous. Per germline, CDR1 MNHNY and CDR2 SVGAGI (reference sequence). V was cut by 5 bases and J by 0 bases, with 17 bases left in between. The CDR3 covers 16 residues. CDR3 in amino acids: CASSPHIPRSSYEQYF. In DNA, the CDR3 is TGTGCCAGCAGTCCCCATATCCCCCGGAGCTCCTACGAGCAGTACTTC.

This clone was counted only a few times. The CDR3 spells CASSSTHSSGGASGELFF. CDR3 nucleotides: TGTGCCAGCAGCTCGACCCACTCTAGCGGGGGGGCGAGCGGGGAGCTGTTTTTT. V is TRBV11-1 and J is TRBJ2-2, with 12 bases lining up with TRBD2. The CDR3 loop spans 18 amino acids. V lost 4 bases and J lost 7; bases outside the gene matches: 13. Looked up from germline, CDR1 is SGHAT and CDR2 is FQDESV (reference sequence).

This clone showed up just a few times. The chain is built from TRBV7-2 and TRBJ1-3, with unresolved D. Per germline, CDR1 SGHTA and CDR2 FQGNSA. This CDR3 comprises 13 residues. V lost 5 bases, J lost 2 bases, and 7 bases lay in between. This CDR3 reads CASSTRAGNTIYF. The CDR3 DNA is TGTGCCAGCAGCACCCGAGCTGGAAACACCATATATTTT.

This clone has a handful of counts. The chain links TRBV4-3 to TRBJ2-2; 10 bases are shared with TRBD2. This CDR3 spans 17 amino acids. The J segment lost 4 bases and the V segment lost 4 bases, leaving 9 bases of the junction unmatched. CDR1 is LGHNA, CDR2 YSLEER, per germline. The CDR3 loop reads CASSRRRAGGPTGELFF. CDR3 in DNA: TGCGCCAGCAGCCGGAGACGAGCGGGAGGGCCCACCGGGGAGCTGTTTTTT.

Only a few counts were recorded for this clone. V is TRBV2 and J is TRBJ1-2, with 7 bases that match TRBD1. After removal of 6 bases from V and 6 bases from J, the junction contained 7 bases not matched to a gene. CDR1 and CDR2 (germline): SNHLY, FYNNEI. This CDR3 comprises 13 residues. CDR3 nucleotide sequence: TGTGCCAGCAGCGTAACAGGGGTGGATGGCTACACCTTC. This encodes CASSVTGVDGYTF.

This rearrangement joins TRBV18 to TRBJ1-2, with 9 bases fitting TRBD1. CDR3 length: 16 residues. Trimming removed 2 bases from V and 7 bases from J; junction bases left unmatched: 11. Germline CDR1 is KGHSH and CDR2 is LQKENI. This CDR3 reads CASSPGTGSFKGGYTF. In DNA, the CDR3 is TGTGCCAGCTCACCAGGGACAGGGAGCTTTAAGGGTGGCTACACCTTC. Full variable domain (remainder filled in from reference TRBV18 and TRBJ1-2): NAGVMQNPRHLVRRRGQEARLRCSPMKGHSHVYWYRQLPEEGLKFMVYLQKENIIDESGMPKERFSAEFPKEGPSILRIQQVVRGDSAAYFCASSPGTGSFKGGYTFGSGTRLTVV.

This clone was seen just once. The chain uses TRBV4-3 and TRBJ1-4; D is ambiguous. Trimming took off 1 base at V and 5 bases at J, with 8 bases between the two ends. The CDR3 spans 14 residues. Germline assignment: CDR1 LGHNA and CDR2 YSLEER. The CDR3 bases are TGCGCCAGCAGCCAAGTCACCCGGAATGAAAAACTGTTTTTT. Amino acid sequence: CASSQVTRNEKLFF.

The genes are TRBV9 and TRBJ2-3, with 12 bases lining up with TRBD2. The J segment lost 4 bases and the V segment lost 4 bases, leaving 7 bases of the junction unmatched. The CDR3 totals 16 residues. The V gene's germline CDR1 is SGDLS and CDR2 YYNGEE. The CDR3: CASSFLAGGAPDTQYF. The CDR3 coding sequence is TGTGCCAGCAGCTTTCTAGCGGGAGGGGCCCCAGATACGCAGTATTTT.

The CDR3 reads CASRLIAGGGEQFF. The CDR3 coding sequence is TGTGCCAGCCGCCTGATAGCGGGAGGGGGTGAGCAGTTCTTC. This chain joins TRBV7-2 and TRBJ2-1, with 11 nucleotides matching TRBD2. Germline V CDR1 and CDR2: SGHTA, FQGNSA. The CDR3 consists of 14 residues. The junction had 9 bases not matched to a gene; V was cut back by 8 bases and J by 9 bases.

This chain uses TRBV2 with TRBJ2-5, with TRBD2 matching over 9 bases. The J call is in doubt because the DNA end fits TRBJ2-7 better. Germline-derived CDR1 and CDR2 are SNHLY and FYNNEI. The CDR3 spans 16 residues. The CDR3 loop is CASSVSGGTATYEQYF. In nucleotides, the CDR3 is TGTGCCAGCAGCGTAAGCGGGGGGACAGCTACCTACGAGCAGTACTTC.

The J gene is TRBJ2-5, the V gene TRBV6-7; the match to TRBD2 covers 8 bases. TRBV6-7 is an ORF, and what it does is uncertain. The CDR3 is 12 residues long. Trimming cost V 9 bases and J 4 bases; bases outside gene matches: 4. DNA for the CDR3: TGTGCCAGAATCCGGGAGGGAGAGACCCAGTACTTC. This encodes CARIREGETQYF.

This clone has just a few counts. The rearrangement links TRBV7-8 to TRBJ1-1; 8 nucleotides align to TRBD1. In germline, CDR1 is SGHVS, CDR2 FQNEAQ. There are 13 residues in the CDR3. V lost 2 bases to trimming and J lost 6 bases; unmatched junction nucleotides: 2. CDR3 nucleotides: TGTGCCAGCAGCTTAATGGGACAGGCTGAAGCTTTCTTT. This gives the protein CASSLMGQAEAFF. Full variable domain (outside the CDR3, taken from reference TRBV7-8 and TRBJ1-1): GAGVSQSPRYKVAKRGQDVALRCDPISGHVSLFWYQQALGQGPEFLTYFQNEAQLDKSGLPSDRFFAERPEGSVSTLKIQRTQQEDSAVYLCASSLMGQAEAFFGQGTRLTVV.

This clone was observed once. J is TRBJ2-7 and V is TRBV10-3; 9 bases agree with TRBD2. Germline lookup yields CDR1 ENHRY and CDR2 SYGVKD. The CDR3 contains 13 residues. With 9 bases clipped from V and 3 bases from J, the junction kept 6 bases outside the gene matches. CDR3 coding DNA: TGTGCCATAGGAGAGCGGGGGGTCTACGAGCAGTACTTC. This translates into CAIGERGVYEQYF.

This clone was picked up a small number of times. This chain joins TRBV19 and TRBJ2-1; 12 nucleotides agree with TRBD2. V was clipped by 2 bases and J by 7 bases; unmatched bases: 3. The germline V gene has CDR1 LNHDA and CDR2 SQIVND (reference sequence). The CDR3 contains 15 residues. The CDR3 nucleotides are TGTGCCAGTAGTATAAGGACTAGCGGGAAGAATGAGCAGTTCTTC. Its protein is CASSIRTSGKNEQFF.

Only a few counts were recorded for this clone. V and J are TRBV7-2 and TRBJ2-3; TRBD2 aligns across 9 bases. The trim removed 4 bases at V and 6 bases at J, leaving 11 bases unmatched. This CDR3 comprises 16 residues. CDR1 SGHTA and CDR2 FQGNSA come from the germline V gene. CDR3 residues: CASSSASGTGMDTQYF. DNA for the CDR3: TGTGCCAGCAGCTCCGCTAGCGGGACGGGTATGGATACGCAGTATTTT.

The V gene is TRBV9, the J gene TRBJ2-7; the D gene is possibly TRBD2 (6 bases). There are 14 residues in the CDR3. The germline V gene encodes CDR1 SGDLS and CDR2 YYNGEE. V shed 0 bases and J shed 5 bases, with 12 bases lying between them. CDR3 in DNA: TGTGCCAGCAGCGTAGCGACTAGTCGCGACGAGCAGTACTTC. This translates into CASSVATSRDEQYF.

This chain joins TRBV7-9 and TRBJ2-7; TRBD1 agrees at 10 bases. CDR3 length: 13 amino acids. The trim removed 5 bases at V and 6 bases at J, leaving 4 bases unmatched. Germline CDR1 reads SEHNR; CDR2 reads FQNEAQ (reference sequence). The CDR3 region has the DNA TGTGCCAGCAGCCGACAGGGGGCGGCCGAGCAGTACTTC. As protein: CASSRQGAAEQYF.

This chain connects TRBV6-5 to TRBJ1-1; maybe TRBD1 (6 bases). There are 14 residues in the CDR3. Trimming left V 2 bases short and J 3 bases short, with 10 bases between. Germline V CDR1 and CDR2: MNHEY, SVGAGI. The CDR3 protein is CASSYQQGYTEAFF. Written as DNA, the CDR3 is TGTGCCAGCAGTTACCAACAGGGATACACTGAAGCTTTCTTT.

The sample holds a few counts of this clone. The rearrangement links TRBV7-2 to TRBJ2-2, with TRBD1 identical over 8 bases. The CDR3 has 14 residues. V lost 5 bases, J lost 7 bases, and 6 bases stayed unmatched. Germline values: CDR1 SGHTA, CDR2 FQGNSA. CDR3 coding DNA: TGTGCCAGCAGCCCCCGGACAGGGAACGGGGAGCTGTTTTTT. Translated: CASSPRTGNGELFF.

The chain recombines TRBV7-9 with TRBJ2-5; TRBD2 agrees at 10 bases. Germline-derived CDR1 and CDR2 are SEHNR and FQNEAQ (reference sequence). The ends lost 5 bases at V and 4 bases at J; junction bases unmatched: 10. The CDR3 covers 16 residues. The CDR3 region has the DNA TGTGCCAGCAGCCCTCCTGGGCTAGCGGGGGCAGAGACCCAGTACTTC. Amino acids: CASSPPGLAGAETQYF.